A selection of T cell receptor beta chains follows, all from one sample in a study of monozygotic twins with inflammatory bowel disease. TCRdb reprocessed the 5' RACE reads and keeps a single row for each CDR3 protein, giving no DNA. Its table records 150,000 to 200,000 distinct CDR3 sequences. Sample: blood. The receptors stem from a human donor with ulcerative colitis or Crohn's disease, or a healthy co-twin of an affected twin (not recorded which). Both conserved end residues are part of each CDR3.

TRBV6-2/TRBV6-3,TRBJ2-3,CASSSPNPLGKGTQYF
TRBV10-3,TRBJ1-1,CAISPGVGRGPNTEAFF
TRBV11-2,TRBJ1-1,CASSLGSVGGILNTEAFF
TRBV18,TRBJ2-2,CASSTIQGPDHSGWNTGELFF
TRBV3-1,TRBJ2-2,CASSQGGVNTGELFF
TRBV3-1,TRBJ2-3,CASSQVVGVGTDTQYF
TRBV11-1,TRBJ2-7,CASSPGEGARYEQYF
TRBV10-3,TRBJ2-3,CAISGLDTQYF
TRBV6-1,TRBJ2-2,CASSTTGGTNPNAGELFF
TRBV19,TRBJ2-7,CASSTQDKGQEQYF
TRBV19,TRBJ2-1,CASSTSTGPYNEQFF
TRBV12-3/TRBV12-4,TRBJ2-2,CASSAGLAGVAGELFF
TRBV7-2,TRBJ2-5,CASSLAFATSGETQYF
TRBV5-1,TRBJ2-5,CASSGVLDGGGGRQETQYF
TRBV7-6,TRBJ2-1,CASSPRASWAEQFF